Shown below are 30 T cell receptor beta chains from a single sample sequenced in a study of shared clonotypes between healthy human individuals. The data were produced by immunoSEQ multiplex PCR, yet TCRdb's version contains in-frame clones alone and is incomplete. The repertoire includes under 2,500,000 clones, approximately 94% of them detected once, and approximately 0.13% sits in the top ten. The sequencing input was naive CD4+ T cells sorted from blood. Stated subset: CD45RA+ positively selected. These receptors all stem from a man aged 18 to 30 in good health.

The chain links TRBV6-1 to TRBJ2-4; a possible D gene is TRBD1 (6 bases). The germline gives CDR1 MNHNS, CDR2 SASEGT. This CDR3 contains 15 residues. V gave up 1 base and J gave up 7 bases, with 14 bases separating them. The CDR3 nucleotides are TGTGCCAGCAGTGAAGGAGGTCAGGGGTGGAACATTCAGTACTTC. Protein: CASSEGGQGWNIQYF.

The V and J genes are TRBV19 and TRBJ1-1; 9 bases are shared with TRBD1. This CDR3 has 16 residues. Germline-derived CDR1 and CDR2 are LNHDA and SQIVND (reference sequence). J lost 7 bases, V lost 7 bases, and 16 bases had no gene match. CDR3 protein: CASNRGDLGQGGEAFF. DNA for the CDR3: TGTGCCAGTAATCGAGGAGACTTGGGACAGGGCGGTGAAGCTTTCTTT.

The CDR3 sequence is CASSSWGPPPGELFF. CDR3 sequence (DNA): TGTGCCAGCAGCTCGTGGGGGCCCCCACCCGGGGAGCTGTTTTTT. V usage is TRBV11-3 and J usage is TRBJ2-2; D is perhaps TRBD1 (6 bases). V dropped 4 bases and J dropped 6 bases, with 15 bases sitting between them. Per germline, CDR1 SGHNT and CDR2 YENEEA. The CDR3 is 15 residues long.

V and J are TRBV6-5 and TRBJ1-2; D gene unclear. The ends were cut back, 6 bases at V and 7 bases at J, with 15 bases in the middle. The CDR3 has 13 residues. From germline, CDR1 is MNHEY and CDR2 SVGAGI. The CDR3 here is CASRPFAGSGYTF. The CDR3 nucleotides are TGTGCCAGCAGGCCCTTTGCGGGAAGTGGCTACACCTTC.

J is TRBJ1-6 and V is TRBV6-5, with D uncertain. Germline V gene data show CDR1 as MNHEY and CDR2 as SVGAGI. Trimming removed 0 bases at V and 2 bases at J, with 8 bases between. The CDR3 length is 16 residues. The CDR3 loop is CASSYSVRAYNSPLHF. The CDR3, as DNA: TGTGCCAGCAGTTACTCAGTCAGAGCCTATAATTCACCCCTCCACTTT.

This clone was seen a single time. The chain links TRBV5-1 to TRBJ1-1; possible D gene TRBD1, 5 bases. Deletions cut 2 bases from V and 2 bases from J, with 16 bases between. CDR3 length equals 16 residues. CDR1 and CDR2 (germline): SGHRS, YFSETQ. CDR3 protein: CASSFTGLGENTEAFF. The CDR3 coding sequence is TGCGCCAGCAGCTTTACGGGGTTGGGGGAAAACACTGAAGCTTTCTTT.

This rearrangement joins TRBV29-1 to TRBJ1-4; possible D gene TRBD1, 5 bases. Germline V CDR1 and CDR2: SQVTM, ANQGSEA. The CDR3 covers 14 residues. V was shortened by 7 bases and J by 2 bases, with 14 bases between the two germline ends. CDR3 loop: CSAAPGVTNEKLFF. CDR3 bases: TGCAGCGCCGCCCCGGGGGTGACTAATGAAAAACTGTTTTTT.

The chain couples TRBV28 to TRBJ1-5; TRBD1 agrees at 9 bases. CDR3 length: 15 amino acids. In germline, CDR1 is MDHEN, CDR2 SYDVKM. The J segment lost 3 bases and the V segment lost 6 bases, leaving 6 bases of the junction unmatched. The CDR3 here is CASRLGQGNNQPQHF. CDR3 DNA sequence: TGTGCCAGCAGACTGGGACAGGGCAACAATCAGCCCCAGCATTTT.

This chain's CDR3 is CASNSGGLAGAGELFF. Written as DNA, the CDR3 is TGTGCCAGCAATTCAGGGGGACTAGCGGGAGCCGGGGAGCTGTTTTTT. The chain uses TRBV19 and TRBJ2-2; 14 bases map to TRBD2. V trimming: 9 bases; J trimming: 6 bases; junction bases outside the gene matches: 9. The CDR3 is made up of 16 amino acids. The germline V gene has CDR1 LNHDA and CDR2 SQIVND (reference sequence). Looking up the rest from reference TRBV19 and TRBJ2-2 gives the full variable domain: DGGITQSPKYLFRKEGQNVTLSCEQNLNHDAMYWYRQDPGQGLRLIYYSQIVNDFQKGDIAEGYSVSREKKESFPLTVTSAQKNPTAFYLCASNSGGLAGAGELFFGEGSRLTVL.

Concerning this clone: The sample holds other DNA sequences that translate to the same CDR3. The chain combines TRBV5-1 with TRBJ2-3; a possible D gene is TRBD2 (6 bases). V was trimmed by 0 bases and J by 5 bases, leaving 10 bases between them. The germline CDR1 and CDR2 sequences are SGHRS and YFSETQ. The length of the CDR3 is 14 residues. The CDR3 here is CASSLGLAVDTQYF. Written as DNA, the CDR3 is TGCGCCAGCAGCTTGGGTTTAGCGGTAGATACGCAGTATTTT.

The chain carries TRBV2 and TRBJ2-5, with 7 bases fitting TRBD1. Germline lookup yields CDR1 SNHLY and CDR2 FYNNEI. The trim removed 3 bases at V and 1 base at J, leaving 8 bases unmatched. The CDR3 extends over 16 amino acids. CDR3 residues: CASSDVRDRFQETQYF. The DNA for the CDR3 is TGTGCCAGCAGTGACGTAAGGGACAGATTCCAAGAGACCCAGTACTTC.

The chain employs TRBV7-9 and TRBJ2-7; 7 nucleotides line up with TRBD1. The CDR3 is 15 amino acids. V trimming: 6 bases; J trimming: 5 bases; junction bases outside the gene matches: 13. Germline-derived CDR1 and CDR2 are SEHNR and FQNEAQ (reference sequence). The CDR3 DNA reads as TGTGCCAGCAGTTCGGGACAGACCAATAGGAACGAGCAGTACTTC. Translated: CASSSGQTNRNEQYF.

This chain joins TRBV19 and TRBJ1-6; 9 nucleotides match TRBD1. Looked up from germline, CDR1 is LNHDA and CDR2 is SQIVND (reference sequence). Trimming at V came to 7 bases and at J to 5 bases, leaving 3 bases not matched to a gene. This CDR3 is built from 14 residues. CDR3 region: CASKWDRDNSPLHF. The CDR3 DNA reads TGTGCCAGTAAGTGGGACAGGGATAATTCACCCCTCCACTTT. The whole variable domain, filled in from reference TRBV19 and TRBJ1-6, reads DGGITQSPKYLFRKEGQNVTLSCEQNLNHDAMYWYRQDPGQGLRLIYYSQIVNDFQKGDIAEGYSVSREKKESFPLTVTSAQKNPTAFYLCASKWDRDNSPLHFGNGTRLTVT.

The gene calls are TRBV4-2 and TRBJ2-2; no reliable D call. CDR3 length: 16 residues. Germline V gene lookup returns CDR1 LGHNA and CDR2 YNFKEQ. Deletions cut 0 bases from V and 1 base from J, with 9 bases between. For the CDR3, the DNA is TGTGCCAGCAGCCAAGATAAGCTCGGGAACACCGGGGAGCTGTTTTTT. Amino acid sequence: CASSQDKLGNTGELFF.

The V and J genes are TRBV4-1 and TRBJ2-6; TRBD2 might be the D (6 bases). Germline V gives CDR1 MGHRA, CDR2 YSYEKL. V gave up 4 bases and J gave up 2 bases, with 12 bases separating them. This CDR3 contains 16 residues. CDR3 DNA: TGCGCCAGCAGCCCTAGGGGAGGCCCTGGGGCCAACGTCCTGACTTTC. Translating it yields CASSPRGGPGANVLTF.

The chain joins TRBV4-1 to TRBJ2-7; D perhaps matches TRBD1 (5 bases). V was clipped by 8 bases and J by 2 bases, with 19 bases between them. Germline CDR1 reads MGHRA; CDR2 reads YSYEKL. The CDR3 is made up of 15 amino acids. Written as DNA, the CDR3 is TGCGCCAGCCAAAATAACGCTGGGGCGACCTACGAGCAGTACTTC. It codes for CASQNNAGATYEQYF.

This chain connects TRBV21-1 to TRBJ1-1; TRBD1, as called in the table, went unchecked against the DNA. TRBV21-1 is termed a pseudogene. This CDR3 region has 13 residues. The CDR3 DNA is TGTGCCACCGTCATCCAGGGGGTAACTGAAGCTTTCTTT. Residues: CATVIQGVTEAFF.

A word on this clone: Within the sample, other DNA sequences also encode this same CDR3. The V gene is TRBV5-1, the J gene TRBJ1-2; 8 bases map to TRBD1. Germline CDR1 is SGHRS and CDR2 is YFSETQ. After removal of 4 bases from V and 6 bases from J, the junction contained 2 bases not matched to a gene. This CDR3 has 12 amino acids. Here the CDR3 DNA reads TGCGCCAGCAGCCAGGACAGGGATGGCTACACCTTC. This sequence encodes CASSQDRDGYTF.

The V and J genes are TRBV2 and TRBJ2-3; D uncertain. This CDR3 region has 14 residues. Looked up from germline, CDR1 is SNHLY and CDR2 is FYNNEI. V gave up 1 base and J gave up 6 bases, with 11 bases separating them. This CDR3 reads CASSEGLVADTQYF. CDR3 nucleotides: TGTGCCAGCAGTGAAGGGTTAGTCGCGGATACGCAGTATTTT.

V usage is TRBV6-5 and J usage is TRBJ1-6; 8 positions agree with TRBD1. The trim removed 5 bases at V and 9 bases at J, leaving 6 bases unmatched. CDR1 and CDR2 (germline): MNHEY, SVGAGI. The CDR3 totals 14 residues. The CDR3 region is CASSTSDRGSPLHF. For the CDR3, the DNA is TGTGCCAGCAGTACCTCCGACAGGGGTTCACCCCTCCACTTT.

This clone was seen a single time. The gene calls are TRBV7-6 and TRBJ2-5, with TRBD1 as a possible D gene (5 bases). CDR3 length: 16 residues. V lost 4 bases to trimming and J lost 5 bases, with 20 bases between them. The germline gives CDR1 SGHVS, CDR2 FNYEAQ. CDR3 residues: CASSSQGGNAKETQYF. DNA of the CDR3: TGTGCCAGCAGCTCGCAGGGTGGAAACGCCAAGGAGACCCAGTACTTC.

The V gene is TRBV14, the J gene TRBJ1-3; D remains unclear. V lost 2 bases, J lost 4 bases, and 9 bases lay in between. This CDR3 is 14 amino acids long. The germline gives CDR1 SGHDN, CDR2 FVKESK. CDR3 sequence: CASSQSLAGNTIYF. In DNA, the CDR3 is TGTGCCAGCAGCCAATCCCTAGCCGGAAACACCATATATTTT.

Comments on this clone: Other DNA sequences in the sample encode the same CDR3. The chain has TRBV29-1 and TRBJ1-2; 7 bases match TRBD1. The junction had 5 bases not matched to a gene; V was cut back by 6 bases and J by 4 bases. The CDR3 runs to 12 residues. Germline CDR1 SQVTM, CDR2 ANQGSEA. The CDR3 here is CSVSRGSYGYTF. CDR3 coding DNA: TGCAGCGTATCCAGGGGGTCCTATGGCTACACCTTC.

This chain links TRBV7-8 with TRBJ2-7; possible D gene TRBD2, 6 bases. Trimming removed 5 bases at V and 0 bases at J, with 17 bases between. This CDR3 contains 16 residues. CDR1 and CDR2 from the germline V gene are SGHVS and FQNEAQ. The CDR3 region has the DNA TGTGCCAGCAGCCCATTCGGGGGAGCTAACTCCTACGAGCAGTACTTC. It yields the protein CASSPFGGANSYEQYF.

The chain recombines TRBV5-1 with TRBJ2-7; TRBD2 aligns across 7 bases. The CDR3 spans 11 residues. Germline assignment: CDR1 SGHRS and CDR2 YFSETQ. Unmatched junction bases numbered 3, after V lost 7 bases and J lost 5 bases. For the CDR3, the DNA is TGCGCCAGCCGAACTAGCGACGAGCAGTACTTC. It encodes CASRTSDEQYF.

The CDR3 sequence is CASRPIGASPLHF. In DNA form, the CDR3 reads TGTGCCAGTAGGCCCATAGGGGCTTCACCCCTCCACTTT. The chain combines TRBV19 with TRBJ1-6, with D possibly TRBD1 on 5 matching bases. Deletions cut 6 bases from V and 9 bases from J, with 12 bases between. In germline, CDR1 is LNHDA, CDR2 SQIVND (reference sequence). The CDR3 is 13 residues long.

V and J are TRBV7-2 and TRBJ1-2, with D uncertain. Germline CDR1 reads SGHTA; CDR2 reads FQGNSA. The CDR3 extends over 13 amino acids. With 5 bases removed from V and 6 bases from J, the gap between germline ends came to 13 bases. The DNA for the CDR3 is TGTGCCAGCAGCGGTTGGGTGAACAATGGCTACACCTTC. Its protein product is CASSGWVNNGYTF.

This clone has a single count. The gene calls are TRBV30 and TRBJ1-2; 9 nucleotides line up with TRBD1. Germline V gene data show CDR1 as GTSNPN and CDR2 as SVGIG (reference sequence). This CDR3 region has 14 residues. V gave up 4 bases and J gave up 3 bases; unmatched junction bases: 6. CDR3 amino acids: CAWNYRGPDYGYTF. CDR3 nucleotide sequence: TGTGCCTGGAACTACAGGGGGCCGGACTATGGCTACACCTTC. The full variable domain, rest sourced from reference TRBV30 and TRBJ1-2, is SQTIHQWPATLVQPVGSPLSLECTVEGTSNPNLYWYRQAAGRGLQLLFYSVGIGQISSEVPQNLSASRPQDRQFILSSKKLLLSDSGFYLCAWNYRGPDYGYTFGSGTRLTVV.

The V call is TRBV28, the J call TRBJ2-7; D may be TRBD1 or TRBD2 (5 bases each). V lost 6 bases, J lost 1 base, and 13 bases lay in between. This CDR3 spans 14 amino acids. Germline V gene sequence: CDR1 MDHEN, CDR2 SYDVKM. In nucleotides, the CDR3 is TGTGCCAGCAGAATGTTGGGACGGTCCTACGAGCAGTACTTC. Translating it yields CASRMLGRSYEQYF.

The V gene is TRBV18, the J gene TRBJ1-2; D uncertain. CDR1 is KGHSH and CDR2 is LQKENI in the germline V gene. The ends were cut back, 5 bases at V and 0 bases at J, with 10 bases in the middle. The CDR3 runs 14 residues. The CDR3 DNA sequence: TGTGCCAGCTCAGATCGCCAGACTAACTATGGCTACACCTTC. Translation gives CASSDRQTNYGYTF.